This T cell receptor beta chain was recorded in a study of shared T cell receptors in the human thymus. Trimming removed 0 bases from V and 9 bases from J; junction bases left unmatched: 19. Germline CDR1 is SGHNT and CDR2 is YYREEE (reference sequence). This CDR3 is built from 18 residues. TCRdb's copy holds only in-frame clones and misses some; the assay was immunoSEQ multiplex PCR. The table lists hundreds of thousands of clones, approximately 87% of them singletons. This same sample was also taken into another study, of human thymus T cells. That investigation notes: Donors were healthy Finnish infants having corrective surgery for congenital heart defects. Thymus tissue for the work was resected from patients undergoing corrective heart surgery. Gene usage for V and J segments appeared biased in thymic and blood repertoires. Related research examined unrelated individuals and reported that their thymic repertoires overlapped highly.

Sequenced sample: thymocytes. This chain uses TRBV5-4 with TRBJ2-7, with 9 bases that match TRBD2. The sequence came from a boy younger than two with a congenital heart defect. This CDR3 reads CASSLAESGGGRAVVQYF. CDR3 DNA sequence: TGTGCCAGCAGCTTGGCCGAATCGGGGGGCGGGAGGGCCGTCGTGCAGTACTTC.